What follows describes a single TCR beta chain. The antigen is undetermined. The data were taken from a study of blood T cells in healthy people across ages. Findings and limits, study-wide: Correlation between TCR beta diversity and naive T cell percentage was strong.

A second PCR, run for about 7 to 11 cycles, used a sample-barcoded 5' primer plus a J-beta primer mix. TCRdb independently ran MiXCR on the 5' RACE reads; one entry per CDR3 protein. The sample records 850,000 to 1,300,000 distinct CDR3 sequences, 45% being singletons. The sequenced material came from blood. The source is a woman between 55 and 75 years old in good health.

The CDR3 sequence is CAIQQRDTEAFF. In DNA, the CDR3 is TGTGCCATACAACAGAGAGACACTGAAGCTTTCTTT. The genes are TRBV10-3 and TRBJ1-1; D remains ambiguous. V lost 9 bases and J 3 bases, leaving 11 bases between the germline ends. CDR1 is ENHRY, CDR2 SYGVKD, per germline. The CDR3 is made up of 12 amino acids.